A selection of T cell receptor beta chains follows, all from one sample in a study of blood T cell repertoires in COVID-19. The data were produced by immunoSEQ multiplex PCR, yet TCRdb's version contains in-frame clones alone and is incomplete. The sample holds roughly 320,000 clones; 89% are singletons and the top ten take approximately 1.8%. Source material: peripheral blood. The receptor source for this set is a woman aged 25 to 39 with COVID-19, enrolled during active disease. CDR3s include the opening cysteine and the closing phenylalanine or tryptophan. The D gene is left open where the match is weak. Clone size, where shown, is once, few, many, or a class for clones that have expanded.

clone size	D gene	V gene	J gene	CDR3 protein	CDR3 DNA
NA	TRBD1	TRBV6-5	TRBJ1-3	CASRLDRGQDTIYF	TGTGCCAGCAGATTAGACAGGGGGCAGGACACCATATATTTT
NA	TRBD2	TRBV7-6	TRBJ2-3	CASSHSGGYTDTQYF	TGTGCCAGCAGCCATAGCGGGGGATACACAGATACGCAGTATTTT
NA	TRBD1	TRBV6-5	TRBJ1-2	CASSRGQVHGYTF	TGTGCCAGCAGCCGGGGACAGGTACATGGCTACACCTTC
NA	NA	TRBV19	TRBJ2-5	CASSIEFTEQGETQYF	TGTGCCAGTAGTATAGAGTTTACAGAGCAGGGAGAGACCCAGTACTTC
few	TRBD1	TRBV6-5	TRBJ2-5	CASSYSDRGRLETQYF	TGTGCCAGCAGTTACTCAGACAGGGGGCGTTTGGAGACCCAGTACTTC
NA	NA	TRBV2	TRBJ1-5	CASKDGGNSNQPQHF	TGTGCCAGCAAGGACGGGGGTAATAGCAATCAGCCCCAGCATTTT
NA	TRBD2	TRBV27	TRBJ2-3	CASSFIPPLAENTDTQYF	TGTGCCAGCAGTTTTATCCCTCCGCTAGCGGAGAACACAGATACGCAGTATTTT
NA	TRBD1	TRBV27	TRBJ1-2	CASSTLLGQGDGYTF	TGTGCCAGCAGTACCCTCCTCGGACAGGGCGATGGCTACACCTTC
NA	NA	TRBV10-2	TRBJ2-3	CASSEASPTDTQYF	TGCGCCAGCAGTGAGGCTAGTCCCACAGATACGCAGTATTTT
NA	NA	TRBV20-1	TRBJ2-7	CSVKWLHEQYF	TGCAGTGTTAAGTGGCTGCACGAGCAGTACTTC
NA	TRBD2	TRBV9	TRBJ2-1	CASSGGGSFDNEQFF	TGTGCCAGCAGCGGCGGGGGGTCTTTTGACAATGAGCAGTTCTTC
NA	NA	TRBV30	TRBJ2-5	CASEAGGLQETQYF	TGTGCCTCAGAGGCCGGGGGGCTACAAGAGACCCAGTACTTC
NA	TRBD1	TRBV18	TRBJ1-6	CASSLDRAGSPLHF	TGTGCCAGCTCACTGGACAGGGCTGGGTCACCCCTCCACTTT
NA	TRBD1	TRBV7-9	TRBJ1-1	CASSPGTGVGEAFF	TGTGCCAGCAGCCCAGGGACAGGGGTGGGTGAAGCTTTCTTT
NA	NA	TRBV4-1	TRBJ1-4	CASSPRSQGATNEKLFF	TGCGCCAGCAGCCCGCGATCTCAAGGGGCAACTAATGAAAAACTGTTTTTT
NA	TRBD1	TRBV30	TRBJ2-7	CAWSLGQGIYEQYF	TGTGCCTGGAGTCTGGGACAGGGCATCTACGAGCAGTACTTC
NA	NA	TRBV18	TRBJ2-7	CASSPPARIYEQYF	TGTGCCAGCTCACCCCCCGCCAGAATATACGAGCAGTACTTC
few	NA	TRBV7-9	TRBJ1-4	CASSDGDGKLFF	TGTGCCAGCAGTGACGGGGATGGAAAACTGTTTTTT
NA	NA	TRBV27	TRBJ2-1	CASSLGDEQFF	TGTGCCAGCAGTTTGGGAGATGAGCAGTTCTTC
NA	NA	TRBV11-2	TRBJ1-2	CASRPIKTGGMGNGYTF	TGTGCCAGCAGACCCATCAAGACGGGGGGAATGGGAAATGGCTACACCTTC
NA	TRBD1	TRBV7-3	TRBJ2-1	CASSPTGASSYNEQFF	TGTGCCAGCAGCCCGACAGGGGCTAGCTCCTACAATGAGCAGTTCTTC
NA	TRBD2	TRBV7-2	TRBJ2-1	CASSRTSGPYNEQFF	TGTGCCAGCAGCCGGACTAGCGGGCCGTACAATGAGCAGTTCTTC
NA	NA	TRBV12-5	TRBJ2-1	CASGLYDNEQFF	TGTGCTAGTGGTTTGTATGACAATGAGCAGTTCTTC
NA	TRBD2	TRBV11-1	TRBJ2-1	CASSRIAGGYNEQFF	TGTGCCAGCAGCCGTATAGCGGGGGGTTACAATGAGCAGTTCTTC
NA	NA	TRBV7-9	TRBJ1-6	CASSSEISPLHF	TGTGCCAGCAGCTCGGAGATTTCACCCCTCCACTTT
NA	NA	TRBV18	TRBJ2-5	CASSDQGRETQYF	TGTGCCAGCTCAGACCAGGGTAGAGAGACCCAGTACTTC
NA	TRBD1	TRBV29-1	TRBJ1-1	CSARDRGRNTEAFF	TGCAGCGCCCGGGACAGGGGGCGTAACACTGAAGCTTTCTTT